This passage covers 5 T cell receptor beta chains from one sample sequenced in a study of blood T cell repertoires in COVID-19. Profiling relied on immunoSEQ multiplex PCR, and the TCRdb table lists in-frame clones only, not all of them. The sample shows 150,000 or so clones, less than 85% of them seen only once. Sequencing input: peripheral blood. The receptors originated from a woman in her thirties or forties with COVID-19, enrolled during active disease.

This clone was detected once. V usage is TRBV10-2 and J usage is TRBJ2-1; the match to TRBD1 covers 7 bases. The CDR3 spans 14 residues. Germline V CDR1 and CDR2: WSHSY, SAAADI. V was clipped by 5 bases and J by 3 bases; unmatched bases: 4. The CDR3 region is CASSFRDSYNEQFF. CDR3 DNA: TGCGCCAGCAGTTTCCGGGACAGCTACAATGAGCAGTTCTTC.

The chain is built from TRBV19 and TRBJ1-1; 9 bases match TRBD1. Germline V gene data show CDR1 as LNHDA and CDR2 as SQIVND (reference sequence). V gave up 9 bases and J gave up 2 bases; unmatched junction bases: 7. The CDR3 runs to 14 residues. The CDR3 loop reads CASMTQGANTEAFF. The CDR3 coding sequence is TGTGCCAGCATGACACAGGGGGCCAACACTGAAGCTTTCTTT. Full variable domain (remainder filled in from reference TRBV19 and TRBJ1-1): DGGITQSPKYLFRKEGQNVTLSCEQNLNHDAMYWYRQDPGQGLRLIYYSQIVNDFQKGDIAEGYSVSREKKESFPLTVTSAQKNPTAFYLCASMTQGANTEAFFGQGTRLTVV.

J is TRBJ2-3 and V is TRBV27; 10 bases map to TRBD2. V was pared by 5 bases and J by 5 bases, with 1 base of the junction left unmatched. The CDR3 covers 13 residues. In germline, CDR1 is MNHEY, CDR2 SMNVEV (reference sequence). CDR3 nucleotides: TGTGCCAGCAGTAGACTAGCGGGAGATACGCAGTATTTT. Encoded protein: CASSRLAGDTQYF.

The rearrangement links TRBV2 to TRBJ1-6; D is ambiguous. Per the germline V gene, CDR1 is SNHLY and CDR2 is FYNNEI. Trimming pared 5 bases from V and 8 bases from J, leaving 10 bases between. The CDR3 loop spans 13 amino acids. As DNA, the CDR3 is TGTGCCAGCAGTTTTTCCAGTGATTCACCCCTCCACTTT. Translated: CASSFSSDSPLHF.

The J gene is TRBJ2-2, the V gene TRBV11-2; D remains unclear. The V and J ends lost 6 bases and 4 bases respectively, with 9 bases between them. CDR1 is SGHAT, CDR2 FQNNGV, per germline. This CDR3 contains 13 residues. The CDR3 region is CASRFTVTGELFF. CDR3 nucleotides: TGTGCCAGCAGATTTACAGTCACCGGGGAGCTGTTTTTT. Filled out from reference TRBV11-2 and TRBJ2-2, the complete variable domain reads EAGVAQSPRYKIIEKRQSVAFWCNPISGHATLYWYQQILGQGPKLLIQFQNNGVVDDSQLPKDRFSAERLKGVDSTLKIQPAKLEDSAVYLCASRFTVTGELFFGEGSRLTVL.